The rows below give T cell receptor beta chains drawn from one sample of a study of regulatory T cells in long-lasting Graves disease. In TCRdb, the multiplex PCR reads were re-called with MiXCR into one record per CDR3 protein. Here the sample spans over 350,000 distinct CDR3 sequences, roughly 15% being singletons. These sequences were also reported in another study, on T cells in Graves' hyperthyroidism and ophthalmopathy.

The source material was peripheral blood mononuclear cells (PBMCs), sampled at new diagnosis, from a patient treated with antithyroid drugs. The receptors were sampled from a woman aged 50 to 65 with Graves disease. The CDR3 runs from the conserved cysteine through the conserved F or W. The D gene is left open where the match is weak. Clone size, where shown, is once, few, many, or a class for clones that have expanded.

J,D,size,V,DNA,CDR3
TRBJ1-1,NA,many,TRBV12-3/TRBV12-4,TGTGCCAGCAGTTTTGATTCAATACGATCGGAGATTTGGATGAACACTGAAGCTTTCTTT,CASSFDSIRSEIWMNTEAFF
TRBJ1-5,NA,NA,TRBV19,TGTGCCAGTAGTATAGGCAGGGCAACAGATCAGCCCCAGCATTTT,CASSIGRATDQPQHF
TRBJ2-1,NA,NA,TRBV5-1,TGCGCCAGCAGCGCGGGGGACAGCTACAATGAGCAGTTCTTC,CASSAGDSYNEQFF
TRBJ2-1,NA,few,TRBV6-1,TGTGCCAGCAGTCCCTCACGCGGAACACACAATGAGCAGTTCTTC,CASSPSRGTHNEQFF
TRBJ2-1,TRBD2,many,TRBV12-3/TRBV12-4,TGTGCCAGCAGTCAATCCACGGGAGGGCCTCTTTACAATGAGCAGTTCTTC,CASSQSTGGPLYNEQFF
TRBJ1-1,TRBD1,NA,TRBV5-6,TGTGCCAGCAGCCAGATTGACAGGGGTACTGAAGCTTTCTTT,CASSQIDRGTEAFF
TRBJ2-7,TRBD2,many,TRBV28,TGTGCCAGCAGTTTCAGAACGGGACTAGCGGGAAGTTACGAGCAGTACTTC,CASSFRTGLAGSYEQYF
TRBJ1-6,NA,once,TRBV4-1,TGCGCCAGCAGCCAAGAAGCACAGAGCTCCTATAATTCACCCCTCCACTTT,CASSQEAQSSYNSPLHF
TRBJ2-2,NA,few,TRBV12-3/TRBV12-4,TGTGCCAGCAGTTTCGGGACACCGGACACCGGGGAGCTGTTTTTT,CASSFGTPDTGELFF
TRBJ1-3,NA,NA,TRBV18,TGTGCCAGCTCATCGACGGCAGCGCTTTCTGGAAACACCATATATTTT,CASSSTAALSGNTIYF
TRBJ1-4,TRBD1,NA,TRBV13,TGTGCCAGCAGCTCAAATAGGGGGACAGGGGGCTTTGAAAAACTGTTTTTT,CASSSNRGTGGFEKLFF
TRBJ1-4,NA,many,TRBV28,TGTGCCAGCAGTTTAGAAGCGATTGCAACTAATGAAAAACTGTTTTTT,CASSLEAIATNEKLFF
TRBJ1-1,TRBD1,many,TRBV3-1,TGTGCCAGCAGCCCTGACAGGGGAAGGGGTTACTCTGAAGCTTTCTTT,CASSPDRGRGYSEAFF
TRBJ2-7,NA,many,TRBV19,TGTGCCAGTAGTAGTGCCGGCTGGGGCTACGAGCAGTACTTC,CASSSAGWGYEQYF
TRBJ2-2,NA,few,TRBV6-2/TRBV6-3,TGTGCCAGCAGTTACTCAACAGCAGGGGTCGGCACCGGGGAGCTGTTTTTT,CASSYSTAGVGTGELFF
TRBJ1-5,NA,NA,TRBV10-3,TGTGCCATCAGTGGCGAACGCAATCAGCCCCAGCATTTT,CAISGERNQPQHF
TRBJ2-1,TRBD2,many,TRBV7-6,TGTGCCAGCAGCTTAGGAAGCGGGACTGAGCAGTTCTTC,CASSLGSGTEQFF
TRBJ2-7,NA,many,TRBV2,TGTGCCAGCAGTGAAGAGAGACTCGGATCCTACGAGCAGTACTTC,CASSEERLGSYEQYF
TRBJ1-2,TRBD1,few,TRBV6-2/TRBV6-3,TGTGCCAGCACCCCCACAGGGGGATGGAATGGCTACACCTTC,CASTPTGGWNGYTF
TRBJ2-7,NA,many,TRBV28,TGTGCCAGCAGTTTAAGGACTGGCAGGACCGCCTACGAGCAGTACTTC,CASSLRTGRTAYEQYF
TRBJ1-1,TRBD1,many,TRBV11-2,TGTGCCAGCAGCTTGACAGGGGGAGGCACTGAAGCTTTCTTT,CASSLTGGGTEAFF
TRBJ2-3,TRBD2,many,TRBV5-1,TGCGCCAGCAGCCCGGGACTAGCGGGAGCGGAAGATACGCAGTATTTT,CASSPGLAGAEDTQYF
TRBJ1-1,NA,many,TRBV20-1,TGCAGTGCTAGTCACAGGGAGGTCACTGAAGCTTTCTTT,CSASHREVTEAFF
TRBJ2-7,NA,many,TRBV6-1,TGTGCCAGCAGTGAGGAGTTCGCGGGGGCGGACTACGAGCAGTACTTC,CASSEEFAGADYEQYF
TRBJ2-1,NA,NA,TRBV20-1,TGCAGTGCTGGAAGCGGATCCTACAATGAGCAGTTCTTC,CSAGSGSYNEQFF
TRBJ2-7,NA,many,TRBV12-3/TRBV12-4,TGTGCCAGCAGTCTGCAGGGTAAATGGGTCGAGCAGTACTTC,CASSLQGKWVEQYF
TRBJ2-1,TRBD1,NA,TRBV20-1,TGCAGTGCTAGATTTCGGACAGGCCTCTACAATGAGCAGTTCTTC,CSARFRTGLYNEQFF
TRBJ2-2,NA,many,TRBV28,TGTGCCAGCACCCCGATGGGGCGCAACACCGGGGAGCTGTTTTTT,CASTPMGRNTGELFF
TRBJ1-6,NA,few,TRBV12-3/TRBV12-4,TGTGCCAGCATAAAGGATAAGGGCTATAATTCACCCCTCCACTTT,CASIKDKGYNSPLHF
TRBJ2-1,NA,NA,TRBV9,TGTGCCAGCAGCGTATCAAGGACAGACTCCTACAATGAGCAGTTCTTC,CASSVSRTDSYNEQFF
TRBJ2-1,NA,many,TRBV11-2,TGTGCCAGCAGCTTAGATTTCCCAGCGGGCTACAATGAGCAGTTCTTC,CASSLDFPAGYNEQFF
TRBJ2-3,TRBD2,many,TRBV20-1,TGCAGTGCTAGCGGGAGGGCAGGTGGCACAGATACGCAGTATTTT,CSASGRAGGTDTQYF
TRBJ1-1,TRBD1,NA,TRBV6-1,TGTGCCAGCAGAACCGGGACAGGGCGAATGAACACTGAAGCTTTCTTT,CASRTGTGRMNTEAFF
TRBJ2-5,NA,many,TRBV9,TGTGCCAGCAGCGTAACCAGAGGATCGGAGACCCAGTACTTC,CASSVTRGSETQYF
TRBJ1-4,TRBD1,once,TRBV5-1,TGCGCCAGCAGCTTGGAGTACAGGGGGCGGGCTAATGAAAAACTGTTTTTT,CASSLEYRGRANEKLFF
TRBJ2-7,TRBD1,many,TRBV10-3,TGTGCCAGCCGGGACAGGGCCACTATCACCTCCTACGAGCAGTACTTC,CASRDRATITSYEQYF
TRBJ1-2,NA,few,TRBV6-5,TGTGCCAGCAGTTACTCGAGTAGGGCGGGGTATGGCTACACCTTC,CASSYSSRAGYGYTF
TRBJ2-5,NA,few,TRBV12-3/TRBV12-4,TGTGCCTGCAGTTTAATAGATCATCAAGAGACCCAGTACTTC,CACSLIDHQETQYF
TRBJ2-5,TRBD2,many,TRBV5-4,TGTGCCAGCAGCCCGACTAGCGGCCCCTTAGAATTACAAGAGACCCAGTACTTC,CASSPTSGPLELQETQYF
TRBJ1-6,NA,NA,TRBV5-1,TGCGCCAGCAGCTTGTCGGGGACGGTGAATAATTCACCCCTCCACTTT,CASSLSGTVNNSPLHF
TRBJ2-1,TRBD2,many,TRBV12-3/TRBV12-4,TGTGCCAGCAGCACGGCTCGGGTGGGAGGGTCAATGTTAGATGAGCAGTTCTTC,CASSTARVGGSMLDEQFF
TRBJ1-1,NA,many,TRBV11-2,TGTGCCAGCAGCTTTCGGGGCAGTAGGAACACTGAAGCTTTCTTT,CASSFRGSRNTEAFF
TRBJ2-6,TRBD2,NA,TRBV3-1,TGTGCCAGCAGCGAGGGACTAGCGGGGAGCTCTGGGGCCAACGTCCTGACTTTC,CASSEGLAGSSGANVLTF
TRBJ2-5,NA,few,TRBV18,TGTGCCAGCTCACCATCAGTTATAGGGGAGGAGACCCAGTACTTC,CASSPSVIGEETQYF
TRBJ1-5,NA,many,TRBV19,TGTGCCAGTACCCCAGGGACCAGCAATCAGCCCCAGCATTTT,CASTPGTSNQPQHF
TRBJ1-2,TRBD1,many,TRBV12-3/TRBV12-4,TGTGCCAGCAGATCAACAGGGGGAGTCGATTATGGCTACACCTTC,CASRSTGGVDYGYTF
TRBJ1-2,NA,NA,TRBV28,TGTGCCAGCAGTTCTCCGGGTCGGTATGGCTACACCTTC,CASSSPGRYGYTF
TRBJ2-1,TRBD2,few,TRBV6-1,TGTGCCAGCAGTCACACTAGGAGCGGGAGTTACAATGAGCAGTTCTTC,CASSHTRSGSYNEQFF
TRBJ2-3,NA,many,TRBV5-1,TGCGCCAGCAGCTTGACGCGCGGCCCACAAGGGGATACGCAGTATTTT,CASSLTRGPQGDTQYF